This T cell receptor beta chain was profiled in a study of OX40 agonist ivuxolimab in advanced cancers. Findings and limits, study-wide: More expanded clones were seen, on average, in CD8+ T cells than in CD4+.

Concerning this clone: Its cognate antigen is unknown.

Anyone with autoimmune disease history or systemic immunosuppression was excluded. Repertoires were generated with immunoSEQ multiplex PCR, while TCRdb's copy carries only in-frame clones and drops some. The sample lists roughly 41,000 clones, around nine tenths occurring once. Germline loops: CDR1 SGHRS, CDR2 YFSETQ. This CDR3 region has 15 residues. The V gene end was trimmed by 0 bases and the J gene end by 4 bases; junction bases not matched to a gene: 5. The sequence came from an adult with an advanced solid tumor such as melanoma, head and neck, liver or kidney cancer. The rearrangement links TRBV5-1 to TRBJ2-3; the match to TRBD2 covers 7 bases. Sequences were derived from CD4+ or CD8+ T cells sorted from blood, sampled in a trial of the OX40 agonist ivuxolimab. This CDR3 reads CASSLVAGEADTQYF. CDR3 coding DNA: TGCGCCAGCAGCTTGGTCGCGGGAGAAGCAGATACGCAGTATTTT.